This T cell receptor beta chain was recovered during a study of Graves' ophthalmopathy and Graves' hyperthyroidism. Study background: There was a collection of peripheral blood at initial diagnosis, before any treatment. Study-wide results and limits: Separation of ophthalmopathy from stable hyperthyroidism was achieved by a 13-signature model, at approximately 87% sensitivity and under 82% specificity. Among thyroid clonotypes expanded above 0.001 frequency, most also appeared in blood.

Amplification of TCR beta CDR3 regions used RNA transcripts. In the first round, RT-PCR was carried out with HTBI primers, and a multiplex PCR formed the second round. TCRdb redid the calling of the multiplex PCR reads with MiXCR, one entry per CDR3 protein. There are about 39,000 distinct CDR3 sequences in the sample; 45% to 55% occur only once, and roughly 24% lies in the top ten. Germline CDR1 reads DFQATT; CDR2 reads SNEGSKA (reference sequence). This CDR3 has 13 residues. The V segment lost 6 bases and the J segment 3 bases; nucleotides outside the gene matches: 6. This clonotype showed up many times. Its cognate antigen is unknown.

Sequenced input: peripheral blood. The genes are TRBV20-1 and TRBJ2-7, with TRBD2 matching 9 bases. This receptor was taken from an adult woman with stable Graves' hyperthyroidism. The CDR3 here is CSAGTSSGYEQYF. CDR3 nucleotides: TGCAGTGCCGGGACTAGCTCAGGCTACGAGCAGTACTTC.